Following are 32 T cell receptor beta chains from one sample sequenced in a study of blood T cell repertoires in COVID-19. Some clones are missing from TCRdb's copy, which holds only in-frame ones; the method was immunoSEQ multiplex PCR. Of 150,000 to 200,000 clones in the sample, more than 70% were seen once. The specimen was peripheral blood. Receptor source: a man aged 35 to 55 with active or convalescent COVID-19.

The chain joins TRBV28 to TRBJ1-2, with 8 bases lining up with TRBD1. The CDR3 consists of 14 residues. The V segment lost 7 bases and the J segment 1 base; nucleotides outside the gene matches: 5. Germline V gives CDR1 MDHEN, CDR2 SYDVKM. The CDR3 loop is CASMSDRDNYGYTF. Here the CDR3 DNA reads TGTGCCAGCATGTCGGACAGGGATAACTATGGCTACACCTTC.

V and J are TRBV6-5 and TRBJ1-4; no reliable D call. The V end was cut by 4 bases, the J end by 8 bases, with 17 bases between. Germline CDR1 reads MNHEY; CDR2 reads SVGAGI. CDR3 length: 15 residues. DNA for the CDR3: TGTGCCAGCAGTTCCTGGCGGAGGGCTGGGGAAAAACTGTTTTTT. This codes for CASSSWRRAGEKLFF.

CDR3 in amino acids: CASSLGGQGYEQYF. DNA for the CDR3: TGCGCCAGCAGCTTGGGGGGACAGGGCTACGAGCAGTACTTC. The V call is TRBV5-1, the J call TRBJ2-7, with TRBD1 matching over 9 bases. Germline V gives CDR1 SGHRS, CDR2 YFSETQ. There are 14 residues in the CDR3. The V gene end was trimmed by 0 bases and the J gene end by 3 bases; junction bases not matched to a gene: 1.

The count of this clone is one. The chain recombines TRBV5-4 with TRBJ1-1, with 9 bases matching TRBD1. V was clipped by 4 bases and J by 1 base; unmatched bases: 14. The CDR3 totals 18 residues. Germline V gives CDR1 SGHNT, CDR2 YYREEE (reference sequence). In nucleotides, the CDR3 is TGTGCCAGCAGCCCTAGCCTCGTGACAGGGGGAGCGAACACTGAAGCTTTCTTT. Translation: CASSPSLVTGGANTEAFF.

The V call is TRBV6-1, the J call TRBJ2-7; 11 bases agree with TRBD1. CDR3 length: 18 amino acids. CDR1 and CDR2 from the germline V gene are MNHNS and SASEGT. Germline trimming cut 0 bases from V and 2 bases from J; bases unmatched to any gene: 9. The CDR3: CASSEAFFPGQGAYEQYF. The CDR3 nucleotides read TGTGCCAGCAGTGAAGCGTTCTTTCCGGGACAGGGGGCCTACGAGCAGTACTTC.

CDR3 coding DNA: TGTGCCAGCAGCTTCAGACAGGGGGCCCCTGGAAACACCATATATTTT. Translation: CASSFRQGAPGNTIYF. V gene TRBV7-2 combines with J gene TRBJ1-3, with 10 bases identical to TRBD1. CDR3 length: 16 amino acids. The J segment lost 2 bases and the V segment lost 3 bases, leaving 4 bases of the junction unmatched. Germline lookup yields CDR1 SGHTA and CDR2 FQGNSA.

The CDR3 loop is CASSQDPEGVSGYTF. The DNA of the CDR3 is TGTGCCAGCAGCCAAGATCCAGAGGGGGTGAGCGGCTACACCTTC. The chain uses TRBV3-1 (or the pseudogene TRBV3-2) and TRBJ1-2, with TRBD1 as a possible D gene (6 bases). Germline V gives CDR1 LGHDT, CDR2 YNNKEL (reference sequence). Trimming shortened V by 0 bases and J by 8 bases, and 16 bases separated the two germline ends. CDR3 length: 15 residues.

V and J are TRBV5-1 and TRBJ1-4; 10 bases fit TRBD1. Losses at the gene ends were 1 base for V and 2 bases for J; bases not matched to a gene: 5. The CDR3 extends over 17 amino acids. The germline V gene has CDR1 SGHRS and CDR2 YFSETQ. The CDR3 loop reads CASSLTGQGRTNEKLFF. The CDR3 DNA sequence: TGCGCCAGCAGCTTGACGGGACAGGGGCGCACTAATGAAAAACTGTTTTTT.

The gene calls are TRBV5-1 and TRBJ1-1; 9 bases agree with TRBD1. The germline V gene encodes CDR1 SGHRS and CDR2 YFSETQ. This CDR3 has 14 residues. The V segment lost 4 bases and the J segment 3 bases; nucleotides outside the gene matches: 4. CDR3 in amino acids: CASSKDRGDTEAFF. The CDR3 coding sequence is TGCGCCAGCAGCAAGGACAGGGGCGACACTGAAGCTTTCTTT.

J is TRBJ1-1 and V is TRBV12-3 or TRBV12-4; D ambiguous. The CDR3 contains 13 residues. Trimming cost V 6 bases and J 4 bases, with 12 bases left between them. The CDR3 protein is CASSYGGVTEAFF. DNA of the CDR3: TGTGCCAGCAGCTACGGAGGCGTCACTGAAGCTTTCTTT.

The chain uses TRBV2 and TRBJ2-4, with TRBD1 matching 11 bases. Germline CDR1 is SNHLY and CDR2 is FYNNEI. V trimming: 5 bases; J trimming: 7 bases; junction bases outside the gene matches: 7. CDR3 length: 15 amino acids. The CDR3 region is CASSPDRGLQNIQYF. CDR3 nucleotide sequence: TGTGCCAGCAGTCCGGACAGGGGGCTACAGAACATTCAGTACTTC.

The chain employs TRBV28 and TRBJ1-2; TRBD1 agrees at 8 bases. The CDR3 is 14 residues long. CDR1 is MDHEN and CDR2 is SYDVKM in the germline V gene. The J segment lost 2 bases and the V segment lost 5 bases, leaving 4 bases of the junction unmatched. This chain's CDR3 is CASSPWTGNYGYTF. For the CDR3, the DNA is TGTGCCAGCAGTCCCTGGACAGGGAACTATGGCTACACCTTC.

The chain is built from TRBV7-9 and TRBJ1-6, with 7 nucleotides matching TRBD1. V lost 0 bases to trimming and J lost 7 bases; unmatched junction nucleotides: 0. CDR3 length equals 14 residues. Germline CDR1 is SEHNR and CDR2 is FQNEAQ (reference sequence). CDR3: CASSLAQGNSPLHF. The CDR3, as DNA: TGTGCCAGCAGCTTAGCACAGGGGAATTCACCCCTCCACTTT.

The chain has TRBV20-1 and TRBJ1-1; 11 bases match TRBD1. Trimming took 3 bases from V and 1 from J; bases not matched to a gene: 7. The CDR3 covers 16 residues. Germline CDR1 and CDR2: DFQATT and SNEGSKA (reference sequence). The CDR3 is CSASDPGTGGNTEAFF. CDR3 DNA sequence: TGCAGTGCTAGTGACCCCGGGACAGGGGGGAACACTGAAGCTTTCTTT.

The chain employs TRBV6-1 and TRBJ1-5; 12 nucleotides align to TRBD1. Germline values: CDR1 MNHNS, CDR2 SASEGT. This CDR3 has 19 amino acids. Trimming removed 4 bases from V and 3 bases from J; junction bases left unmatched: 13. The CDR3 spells CASSAYRDRGPRSNQPQHF. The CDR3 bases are TGTGCCAGCAGTGCGTACCGGGACAGGGGGCCGAGGTCCAATCAGCCCCAGCATTTT.

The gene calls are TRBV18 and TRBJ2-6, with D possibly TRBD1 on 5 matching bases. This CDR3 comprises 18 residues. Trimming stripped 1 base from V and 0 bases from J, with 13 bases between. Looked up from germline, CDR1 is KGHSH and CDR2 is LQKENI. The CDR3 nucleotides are TGTGCCAGCTCACCACGGGGCAGGGCCTACTCTGGGGCCAACGTCCTGACTTTC. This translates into CASSPRGRAYSGANVLTF.

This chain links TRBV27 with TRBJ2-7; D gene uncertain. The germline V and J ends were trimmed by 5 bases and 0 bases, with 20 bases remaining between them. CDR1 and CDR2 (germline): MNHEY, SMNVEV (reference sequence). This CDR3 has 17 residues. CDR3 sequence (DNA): TGTGCCAGCAGTCCAGATCCTCAGGTTTCCAGCTCCTACGAGCAGTACTTC. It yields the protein CASSPDPQVSSSYEQYF.

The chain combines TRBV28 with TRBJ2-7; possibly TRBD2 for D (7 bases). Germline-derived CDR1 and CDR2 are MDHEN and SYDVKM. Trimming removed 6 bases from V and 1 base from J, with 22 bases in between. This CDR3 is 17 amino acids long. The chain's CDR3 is CASSTGRAGVFSYEQYF. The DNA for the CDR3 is TGTGCCAGCAGCACTGGGAGGGCAGGGGTGTTTTCCTACGAGCAGTACTTC.

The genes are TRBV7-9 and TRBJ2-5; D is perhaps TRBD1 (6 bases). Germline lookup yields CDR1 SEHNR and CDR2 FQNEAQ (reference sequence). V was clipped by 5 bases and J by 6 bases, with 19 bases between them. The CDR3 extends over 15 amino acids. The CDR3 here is CASSREDTGRKTQYF. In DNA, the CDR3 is TGTGCCAGCAGCCGAGAGGACACAGGGAGAAAGACCCAGTACTTC.

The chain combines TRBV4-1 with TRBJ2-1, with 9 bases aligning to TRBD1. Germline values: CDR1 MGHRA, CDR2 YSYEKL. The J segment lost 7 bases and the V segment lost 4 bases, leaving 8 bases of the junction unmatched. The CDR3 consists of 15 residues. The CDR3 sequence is CASSLQTGGLNEQFF. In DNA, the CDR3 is TGCGCCAGCAGCCTCCAGACAGGGGGTCTTAATGAGCAGTTCTTC.

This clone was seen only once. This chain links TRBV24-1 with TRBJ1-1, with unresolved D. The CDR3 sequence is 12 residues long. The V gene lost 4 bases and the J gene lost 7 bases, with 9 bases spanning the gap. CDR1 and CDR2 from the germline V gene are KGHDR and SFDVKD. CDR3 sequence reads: CATSEPGGEAFF. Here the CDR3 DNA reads TGTGCCACCAGTGAGCCGGGAGGTGAAGCTTTCTTT.

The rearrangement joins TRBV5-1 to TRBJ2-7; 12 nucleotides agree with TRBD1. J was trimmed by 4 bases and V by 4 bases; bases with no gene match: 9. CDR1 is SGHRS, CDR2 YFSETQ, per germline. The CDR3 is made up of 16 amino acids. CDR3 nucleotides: TGCGCCAGCAGCAAAGATCCGGGACAGGGGGCGTACGAGCAGTACTTC. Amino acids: CASSKDPGQGAYEQYF.

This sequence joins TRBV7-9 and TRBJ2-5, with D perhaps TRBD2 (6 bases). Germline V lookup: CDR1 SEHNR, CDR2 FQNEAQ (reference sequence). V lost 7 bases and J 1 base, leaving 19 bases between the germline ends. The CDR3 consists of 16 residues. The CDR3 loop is CASTTPRRGRQETQYF. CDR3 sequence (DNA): TGTGCCAGCACCACACCGAGGCGGGGACGCCAAGAGACCCAGTACTTC. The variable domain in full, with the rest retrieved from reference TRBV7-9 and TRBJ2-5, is DTGVSQNPRHKITKRGQNVTFRCDPISEHNRLYWYRQTLGQGPEFLTYFQNEAQLEKSRLLSDRFSAERPKGSFSTLEIQRTEQGDSAMYLCASTTPRRGRQETQYFGPGTRLLVL.

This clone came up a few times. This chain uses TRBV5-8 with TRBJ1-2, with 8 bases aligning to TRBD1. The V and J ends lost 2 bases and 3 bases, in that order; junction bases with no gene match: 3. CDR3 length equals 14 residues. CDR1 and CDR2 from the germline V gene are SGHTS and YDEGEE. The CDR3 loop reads CASSFRTGYYGYTF. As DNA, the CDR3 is TGTGCCAGCAGCTTTCGGACAGGGTACTATGGCTACACCTTC.

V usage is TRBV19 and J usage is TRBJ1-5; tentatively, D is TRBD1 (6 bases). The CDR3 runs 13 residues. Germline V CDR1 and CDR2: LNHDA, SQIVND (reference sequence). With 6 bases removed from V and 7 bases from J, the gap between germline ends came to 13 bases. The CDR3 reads CASRHRVEQPQHF. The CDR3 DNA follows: TGTGCCAGTAGACACAGGGTTGAGCAGCCCCAGCATTTT.

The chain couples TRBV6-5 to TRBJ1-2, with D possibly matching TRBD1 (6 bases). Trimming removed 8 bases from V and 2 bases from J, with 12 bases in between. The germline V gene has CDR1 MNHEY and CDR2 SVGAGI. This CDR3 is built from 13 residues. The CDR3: CASARTDNYGYTF. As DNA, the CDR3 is TGTGCCAGCGCCAGGACAGACAACTATGGCTACACCTTC.

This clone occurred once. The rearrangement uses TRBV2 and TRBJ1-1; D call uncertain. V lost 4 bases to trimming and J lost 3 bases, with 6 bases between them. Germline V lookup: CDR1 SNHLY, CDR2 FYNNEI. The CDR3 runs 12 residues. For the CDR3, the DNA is TGTGCCAGCAGTGTAGATCACACTGAAGCTTTCTTT. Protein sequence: CASSVDHTEAFF.

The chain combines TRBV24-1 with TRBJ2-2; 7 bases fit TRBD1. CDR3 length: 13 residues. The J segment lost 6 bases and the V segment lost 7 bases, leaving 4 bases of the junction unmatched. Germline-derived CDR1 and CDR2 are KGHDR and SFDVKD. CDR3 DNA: TGTGCCACCAGGGCCACAGGGGCCGGGGAGCTGTTTTTT. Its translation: CATRATGAGELFF.

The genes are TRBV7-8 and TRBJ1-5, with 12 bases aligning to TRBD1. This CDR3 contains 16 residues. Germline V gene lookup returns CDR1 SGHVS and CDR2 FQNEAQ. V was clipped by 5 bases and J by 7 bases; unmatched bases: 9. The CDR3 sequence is CASSLLGQGAEQPQHF. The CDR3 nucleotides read TGTGCCAGCAGCCTTCTGGGACAGGGGGCTGAACAGCCCCAGCATTTT.

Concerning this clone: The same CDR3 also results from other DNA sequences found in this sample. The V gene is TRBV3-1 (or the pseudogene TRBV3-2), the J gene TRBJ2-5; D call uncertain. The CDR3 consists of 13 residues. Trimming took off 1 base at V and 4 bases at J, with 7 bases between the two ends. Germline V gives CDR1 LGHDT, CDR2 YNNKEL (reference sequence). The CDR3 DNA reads TGTGCCAGCAGCCAAGGAGCGTCAGAGACCCAGTACTTC. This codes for CASSQGASETQYF.

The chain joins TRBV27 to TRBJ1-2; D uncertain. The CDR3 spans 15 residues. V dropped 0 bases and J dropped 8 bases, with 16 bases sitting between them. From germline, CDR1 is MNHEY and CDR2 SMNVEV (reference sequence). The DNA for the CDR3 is TGTGCCAGCAGTTTATCGGGCAATGTCTTTGAGGGCTACACCTTC. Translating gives CASSLSGNVFEGYTF.

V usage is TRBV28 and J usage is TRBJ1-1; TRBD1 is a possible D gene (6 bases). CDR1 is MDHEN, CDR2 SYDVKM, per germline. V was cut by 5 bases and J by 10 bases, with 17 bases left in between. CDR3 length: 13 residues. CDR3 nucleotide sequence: TGTGCCAGCAGTGGGGACACAAGGGTTGGAGCTTTCTTT. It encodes CASSGDTRVGAFF.